Shown below are 10 T cell receptor beta chains from a single sample sequenced in a study of blood T cell repertoires in COVID-19. TCRdb keeps only in-frame clones here, not all; method: immunoSEQ multiplex PCR. The sample consists of 250,000 to 350,000 clones, more than 75% of them appearing once. Source material: peripheral blood. The receptor source for this set is a woman aged 50 to 60 who had recovered from COVID-19.

The chain employs TRBV2 and TRBJ2-5, with D possibly being TRBD2 (5 bases). CDR1 and CDR2 (germline): SNHLY, FYNNEI. Trimming removed 6 bases from V and 1 base from J, with 9 bases in between. CDR3 length: 13 amino acids. The CDR3 DNA follows: TGTGCCAGCAGACTAGAAATCCAAGAGACCCAGTACTTC. It encodes CASRLEIQETQYF.

The genes are TRBV7-8 and TRBJ2-7, with D unresolved. Between the trimmed V and J ends, which lost 1 base and 5 bases, there was a span of 18 bases. This CDR3 is 16 amino acids long. Germline CDR1 reads SGHVS; CDR2 reads FQNEAQ. DNA of the CDR3: TGTGCCAGCAGCTTAGAGAACGTATTTTGGCTGCACGAGCAGTACTTC. Translation gives CASSLENVFWLHEQYF.

This sequence joins TRBV7-9 and TRBJ1-6; D might be TRBD1 (6 bases). The CDR3 spans 15 residues. The V and J ends lost 5 bases and 9 bases respectively, with 17 bases between them. Germline V CDR1 and CDR2: SEHNR, FQNEAQ (reference sequence). CDR3 nucleotides: TGTGCCAGCAGCCCTGCACAGGGTTCCGCTTCACCCCTCCACTTT. Protein: CASSPAQGSASPLHF.

This chain connects TRBV18 to TRBJ1-4; D is possibly TRBD1 (6 bases). The V gene lost 0 bases and the J gene lost 0 bases, with 14 bases spanning the gap. There are 18 residues in the CDR3. Germline CDR1 KGHSH, CDR2 LQKENI. The CDR3 region is CASSPPRAGVSTNEKLFF. The CDR3 DNA sequence: TGTGCCAGCTCACCACCGAGGGCAGGGGTTTCAACTAATGAAAAACTGTTTTTT.

CDR3 protein: CASSYRFTGAANYGYTF. In DNA form, the CDR3 reads TGTGCCAGCAGTTACCGTTTTACAGGGGCCGCTAACTATGGCTACACCTTC. The V gene is TRBV27, the J gene TRBJ1-2; 7 nucleotides agree with TRBD1. The CDR3 runs 17 residues. Trimming removed 4 bases from V and 0 bases from J; junction bases left unmatched: 11. Germline CDR1 and CDR2: MNHEY and SMNVEV (reference sequence).

There are a few counts of this clone. This chain connects TRBV28 to TRBJ1-1; no clear D. Trimming took 7 bases from V and 3 from J, leaving 9 bases between them. The CDR3 covers 12 residues. The germline V gene encodes CDR1 MDHEN and CDR2 SYDVKM. CDR3 in amino acids: CASNSPDTEAFF. The CDR3 nucleotides read TGTGCCAGCAATTCCCCAGACACTGAAGCTTTCTTT.

The chain links TRBV10-3 to TRBJ1-4; tentative D call: TRBD1 (5 bases). Trimming stripped 5 bases from V and 3 bases from J, with 16 bases between. The CDR3 is made up of 16 amino acids. Germline CDR1 ENHRY, CDR2 SYGVKD. CDR3 coding DNA: TGTGCCATCAGTCTCCATCGGGGGGTGCCTAATGAAAAACTGTTTTTT. Protein: CAISLHRGVPNEKLFF.

V and J are TRBV7-2 and TRBJ2-7; TRBD2 matches 7 bases. V shed 5 bases and J 2 bases; nucleotides not matched to a gene: 9. The germline V gene encodes CDR1 SGHTA and CDR2 FQGNSA. The CDR3 extends over 15 amino acids. Written as DNA, the CDR3 is TGTGCCAGCAGCCCGCGGGGAGGGAAGACCTACGAGCAGTACTTC. Translating it yields CASSPRGGKTYEQYF.

The rearrangement links TRBV10-2 to TRBJ2-7; 7 bases are a match to TRBD2. The J segment lost 5 bases and the V segment lost 4 bases, leaving 8 bases of the junction unmatched. CDR3 length: 14 residues. The germline gives CDR1 WSHSY, CDR2 SAAADI. The CDR3 DNA is TGCGCCAGCAGTGGGACTAGGTTTGTCAACGAGCAGTACTTC. Encoded protein: CASSGTRFVNEQYF.

The chain employs TRBV9 and TRBJ1-2, with 7 bases identical to TRBD1. The CDR3 has 14 residues. CDR1 is SGDLS and CDR2 is YYNGEE in the germline V gene. The V and J ends lost 4 bases and 4 bases, in that order; junction bases with no gene match: 7. The CDR3 DNA reads as TGTGCCAGCAGCCAACAGACAGGGTCCTATGGCTACACCTTC. This sequence encodes CASSQQTGSYGYTF.